These 23 T cell receptor beta chains originate from one sample sequenced in a study of low-dose radiotherapy and immunotherapy resistance in tumors. TCR amplification involved 20 to 25 PCR cycles with a constant-region primer and V-primer adapter. TCRdb re-called the reads through MiXCR, storing one row per CDR3 protein. Of tens of thousands of distinct CDR3 sequences listed, roughly 10% were seen once; the top ten hold roughly 6.2%. Time point given: before trial treatment. The material sequenced was PBMCs, taken before treatment. The source of these receptors is a female donor with ovarian cancer.

The chain couples TRBV2 to TRBJ2-1; TRBD2 matches 13 bases. V was pared by 5 bases and J by 8 bases, with 6 bases of the junction left unmatched. Germline lookup yields CDR1 SNHLY and CDR2 FYNNEI. This CDR3 spans 15 amino acids. This CDR3 reads CASSTGTSGTDEQFF. The CDR3 bases are TGTGCCAGCAGTACCGGGACTAGCGGGACCGATGAGCAGTTCTTC. The full variable domain, with the rest looked up from reference TRBV2 and TRBJ2-1, is EPEVTQTPSHQVTQMGQEVILRCVPISNHLYFYWYRQILGQKVEFLVSFYNNEISEKSEIFDDQFSVERPDGSNFTLKIRSTKLEDSAMYFCASSTGTSGTDEQFFGPGTRLTVL.

This clonotype occurred many times. This rearrangement joins TRBV7-8 to TRBJ2-3, with 11 nucleotides matching TRBD1. Germline loops: CDR1 SGHVS, CDR2 FQNEAQ. The CDR3 length is 16 residues. J was trimmed by 4 bases and V by 5 bases; bases with no gene match: 8. The CDR3 here is CASSGPGQGVSDTQYF. The CDR3 DNA reads as TGTGCCAGCAGCGGTCCGGGACAGGGGGTCTCAGATACGCAGTATTTT.

This clonotype was picked up many times. The chain uses TRBV11-1 and TRBJ2-7, with a weak D call TRBD1 (6 bases). The CDR3 covers 13 residues. The germline V gene encodes CDR1 SGHAT and CDR2 FQDESV (reference sequence). V lost 5 bases and J lost 2, with 10 bases in between. CDR3 protein: CASSLRGTYEQYF. The DNA of the CDR3 is TGTGCCAGCAGCCTGAGGGGGACCTACGAGCAGTACTTC. The whole variable domain, filled in from reference TRBV11-1 and TRBJ2-7, reads EAEVAQSPRYKITEKSQAVAFWCDPISGHATLYWYRQILGQGPELLVQFQDESVVDDSQLPKDRFSAERLKGVDSTLKIQPAELGDSAMYLCASSLRGTYEQYFGPGTRLTVT.

This clonotype was detected ten times or more. J is TRBJ2-7 and V is TRBV4-1; D is tentatively TRBD1 or TRBD2 (5 bases each). Germline V gene lookup returns CDR1 MGHRA and CDR2 YSYEKL. Trimming removed 4 bases from V and 2 bases from J, with 15 bases in between. CDR3 length: 15 residues. This CDR3 is CASSPQPGPPYEQYF. In DNA, the CDR3 is TGCGCCAGCAGCCCGCAGCCGGGACCACCCTACGAGCAGTACTTC.

This clonotype was counted once. This likely traces to a read error, being one base from a far larger clone. DNA of the CDR3: TGTGCCAGCAGCTTACGTTTCGGCGTGAAAGAAAAACTGTTTTTT. This sequence encodes CASSLRFGVKEKLFF. The chain recombines TRBV13 with TRBJ1-4; D remains ambiguous. This CDR3 region has 15 residues. Germline CDR1 PRHDT, CDR2 FYEKMQ (reference sequence). V lost 2 bases, J lost 8 bases, and 15 bases lay in between.

This clonotype was seen many times. The chain joins TRBV2 to TRBJ2-7, with 9 bases that match TRBD2. Per the germline V gene, CDR1 is SNHLY and CDR2 is FYNNEI. The CDR3 spans 16 residues. V was pared by 4 bases and J by 5 bases, with 12 bases of the junction left unmatched. The CDR3 DNA follows: TGTGCCAGCAGTGTTTCGGGCCTAGCGGGGTTGAACGAGCAGTACTTC. Amino acids: CASSVSGLAGLNEQYF.

This clonotype was counted many times. The V gene is TRBV6-2 or TRBV6-3, the J gene TRBJ1-5; D is possibly TRBD1 (5 bases). The ends were cut back, 5 bases at V and 5 bases at J, with 10 bases in the middle. Per germline, CDR1 MNHEY and CDR2 SVGEGT. The CDR3 length is 13 residues. For the CDR3, the DNA is TGTGCCAGCAGTACTGCAGGGTATCAGCCCCAGCATTTT. The encoded protein is CASSTAGYQPQHF.

This clonotype is deemed medium-sized (0.01 to 0.1%). V gene TRBV28 combines with J gene TRBJ1-1; TRBD1 matches 10 bases. Trimming removed 6 bases from V and 10 bases from J; junction bases left unmatched: 8. This CDR3 comprises 13 residues. Per the germline V gene, CDR1 is MDHEN and CDR2 is SYDVKM. CDR3 bases: TGTGCCAGCAGCCCCGGGACAGGGGTTGGAGCTTTCTTT. Encoded protein: CASSPGTGVGAFF. Looking up the rest from reference TRBV28 and TRBJ1-1 gives the full variable domain: DVKVTQSSRYLVKRTGEKVFLECVQDMDHENMFWYRQDPGLGLRLIYFSYDVKMKEKGDIPEGYSVSREKKERFSLILESASTNQTSMYLCASSPGTGVGAFFGQGTRLTVV.

This clonotype came up many times. This rearrangement joins TRBV6-6 to TRBJ2-7; perhaps TRBD1 as D (6 bases). V was cut by 5 bases and J by 4 bases, with 12 bases left in between. Germline V gene lookup returns CDR1 MNHNY and CDR2 SVGAGI (reference sequence). This CDR3 is 13 amino acids long. CDR3 amino acids: CASSKRQEYEQYF. The CDR3 coding sequence is TGTGCCAGCAGTAAACGACAGGAGTACGAGCAGTACTTC.

In its sample, this clonotype was seen many times. The V call is TRBV29-1, the J call TRBJ1-1, with D hard to call. The germline V and J ends were trimmed by 4 bases and 0 bases, with 9 bases remaining between them. This CDR3 contains 13 residues. Germline lookup yields CDR1 SQVTM and CDR2 ANQGSEA. The CDR3 region is CSVVGRMNTEAFF. The CDR3 DNA follows: TGCAGCGTTGTAGGACGGATGAACACTGAAGCTTTCTTT. The full variable domain, in which reference TRBV29-1 and TRBJ1-1 provide the parts outside the CDR3, is SAVISQKPSRDICQRGTSLTIQCQVDSQVTMMFWYRQQPGQSLTLIATANQGSEATYESGFVIDKFPISRPNLTFSTLTVSNMSPEDSSIYLCSVVGRMNTEAFFGQGTRLTVV.

CDR3 DNA sequence: TGTGCCAGCGAACTTCAGCCAGGGTCCTATGGCTACACCTTC. It yields the protein CASELQPGSYGYTF. This chain joins TRBV9 and TRBJ1-2; D is perhaps TRBD1 (5 bases). CDR3 length: 14 amino acids. V lost 7 bases and J lost 4, with 17 bases in between. Germline V CDR1 and CDR2: SGDLS, YYNGEE.

This clonotype came up many times. The J gene is TRBJ2-3, the V gene TRBV5-4; either TRBD1 or TRBD2 may supply D (5 bases each). V was shortened by 6 bases and J by 0 bases, with 14 bases between the two germline ends. CDR3 length equals 15 residues. Germline V gene lookup returns CDR1 SGHNT and CDR2 YYREEE (reference sequence). CDR3 in DNA: TGTGCCAGCAACCCTGGGGGTTCTAGCACAGATACGCAGTATTTT. As protein: CASNPGGSSTDTQYF.

This clonotype was counted at least ten times. CDR3 in DNA: TGCGCCAGCAGCTTAATGACAGGGGGGTCCTACGAGCAGTACTTC. This gives the protein CASSLMTGGSYEQYF. The chain combines TRBV5-1 with TRBJ2-7; 9 bases line up with TRBD1. V was clipped by 2 bases and J by 1 base; unmatched bases: 4. Germline assignment: CDR1 SGHRS and CDR2 YFSETQ. The CDR3 contains 15 residues.

This clonotype was detected ten times or more. This chain uses TRBV19 with TRBJ2-2, with 11 bases lining up with TRBD1. Germline CDR1 and CDR2: LNHDA and SQIVND (reference sequence). Germline trimming cut 5 bases from V and 6 bases from J; bases unmatched to any gene: 8. This CDR3 is 16 amino acids long. CDR3 region: CASSRRTGGLAGELFF. CDR3 nucleotide sequence: TGTGCCAGTAGTCGGAGGACAGGGGGCTTAGCCGGGGAGCTGTTTTTT.

The chain employs TRBV5-1 and TRBJ2-5; the D is unclear. The CDR3 is made up of 14 amino acids. Germline V gives CDR1 SGHRS, CDR2 YFSETQ. Deletions cut 0 bases from V and 0 bases from J, with 6 bases between. CDR3 region: CASSLGLDQETQYF. CDR3 coding DNA: TGCGCCAGCAGCTTGGGCCTGGACCAAGAGACCCAGTACTTC.

This clonotype came up many times. The chain couples TRBV20-1 to TRBJ1-5, with D possibly being TRBD1 (6 bases). The CDR3 runs 17 residues. Germline CDR1 DFQATT, CDR2 SNEGSKA (reference sequence). V lost 3 bases and J 2 bases, leaving 20 bases between the germline ends. The CDR3 DNA sequence: TGCAGTGCTAGGCCGGGGGCCGGGAAAGGGGGCAATCAGCCCCAGCATTTT. It encodes CSARPGAGKGGNQPQHF.

This chain joins TRBV20-1 and TRBJ1-4; TRBD1 agrees at 7 bases. Germline values: CDR1 DFQATT, CDR2 SNEGSKA (reference sequence). J lost 0 bases, V lost 0 bases, and 4 bases had no gene match. The CDR3 covers 16 residues. The CDR3: CSARDQGDTTNEKLFF. The CDR3 nucleotides read TGCAGTGCTAGAGATCAGGGGGATACAACTAATGAAAAACTGTTTTTT.

There are many counts of this clonotype. The chain has TRBV12-3 or TRBV12-4 and TRBJ2-5; 8 bases agree with TRBD1. The CDR3 runs to 14 residues. Trimming at V came to 6 bases and at J to 1 base, leaving 4 bases not matched to a gene. The CDR3 DNA is TGTGCCAGCAGCCGGACAGGGCCCCAAGAGACCCAGTACTTC. Translated: CASSRTGPQETQYF.

This clonotype was counted at least ten times. The J gene is TRBJ2-7, the V gene TRBV7-3; D is uncertain. V was cut by 5 bases and J by 4 bases, with 18 bases left in between. Per germline, CDR1 SGHTA and CDR2 FQGTGA. CDR3 length: 15 residues. CDR3 nucleotides: TGTGCCAGCAGCCCCCTCCCTGGGGTTGGGTACGAGCAGTACTTC. It translates to CASSPLPGVGYEQYF.

At least ten counts were recorded for this clonotype. The chain has TRBV11-2 and TRBJ2-7; a possible D gene is TRBD2 (7 bases). The CDR3 sequence is 15 residues long. CDR1 and CDR2 from the germline V gene are SGHAT and FQNNGV. Trimming removed 5 bases at V and 9 bases at J, with 23 bases between. In nucleotides, the CDR3 is TGTGCCAGCAGCACTATTGGGGGGGCCCCTTGGGGGCAGTACTTC. It is translated as CASSTIGGAPWGQYF.

This clonotype was recorded many times. CDR3 bases: TGTGCCAGCAGTCACGGGGGGGGTTTTCCCGGGGAGCTGTTTTTT. This encodes CASSHGGGFPGELFF. V gene TRBV12-3 or TRBV12-4 combines with J gene TRBJ2-2; TRBD2 aligns across 8 bases. The CDR3 sequence is 15 residues long. Trimming took 5 bases from V and 6 from J; bases not matched to a gene: 8.

This clonotype was found many times. The V gene is TRBV7-3, the J gene TRBJ1-1; possible D gene TRBD1, 5 bases. The germline V and J ends were trimmed by 6 bases and 3 bases, with 11 bases remaining between them. CDR3 length equals 13 residues. Germline lookup yields CDR1 SGHTA and CDR2 FQGTGA. The CDR3 coding sequence is TGTGCCAGCAGTTCTCAGGGTTACACTGAAGCTTTCTTT. This sequence encodes CASSSQGYTEAFF.

This clonotype has at least ten counts. The chain joins TRBV25-1 to TRBJ2-7; weak D call: TRBD2 (7 bases). CDR3 length: 15 residues. V lost 0 bases, J lost 7 bases, and 16 bases lay in between. Germline values: CDR1 MGHDK, CDR2 SYGVNS. In DNA, the CDR3 is TGTGCCAGCAGTGAATACCCTTTGGGGGGGCATGAGCAGTACTTC. The encoded protein is CASSEYPLGGHEQYF.